This TCR beta chain emerged from a study of cytomegalovirus exposure and HLA in healthy donors. This PCR relied on a set of 60 Vbeta primers and 13 Jbeta primers. TCRdb's copy holds only in-frame clones and misses some; the assay was immunoSEQ multiplex PCR. Of roughly 100,000 clones listed, almost 70% are singletons. Study-level points and caveats: The availability of immune exposure information extended only to CMV serostatus.

The CDR3 contains 16 residues. CDR1 and CDR2 from the germline V gene are SGHNT and YENEEA. Trimming cost V 3 bases and J 0 bases, with 14 bases left between them. This clone has a handful of counts. Antigen unknown. The TCR sequence derives from a man aged 25-45 years in good health and CMV-seronegative. The chain has TRBV11-3 and TRBJ1-1; D possibly corresponds to TRBD1 (5 bases). The sequenced material came from PBMCs. CDR3 in DNA: TGTGCCAGCAGCTTTCGGACATACAGGATGAACACTGAAGCTTTCTTT. Translation gives CASSFRTYRMNTEAFF.